The present TCR beta chain was sequenced within a study of T cells in Graves' hyperthyroidism and ophthalmopathy (dated by TCRdb to the late 2010s). Turning to the overall study: Peripheral blood samples were taken at the time of initial diagnosis, prior to any treatment. A discovery cohort of about 96 patients, about 40 with Graves' ophthalmopathy and approximately 60 with stable Graves' hyperthyroidism, was used to find distinguishing TCR V-J signatures. Prospective prediction of ophthalmopathy was tested in an independent validation cohort consisting of 18 to 20 hyperthyroidism patients and around 17 patients who later progressed to ophthalmopathy. The approximately 100 discovery patients were divided at random into training and test sets in a 7:3 ratio. In addition, the study compared T-cell repertoires in thyroid tissue and in blood from roughly 6 Graves' hyperthyroidism patients. After sampling, hyperthyroidism patients received methimazole starting at 30 mg daily, and ophthalmopathy patients received high-dose intravenous methylprednisolone. According to the paper, TCR Vbeta CDR3 sequencing was carried out on some 140 peripheral blood samples, which came from under 50 ophthalmopathy, around 74 hyperthyroidism and approximately 17 progressor patients. General findings and caveats noted by the study authors: Sample size was not statistically predetermined, and investigators were not blinded to group allocation. In cross-validation, a model built on a 13 V-J signature told ophthalmopathy apart from stable hyperthyroidism with just under 90% sensitivity and roughly 82% specificity, and in testing the same model reached 80%/75%. Blood samples also contained most of the expanded thyroid clonotypes (frequency above 0.001), which suggests that blood repertoires may reflect thyroid immune responses. In validation, the model predicted progression to ophthalmopathy a median of roughly 6.1 months before onset, with roughly 68% sensitivity and 72.22% specificity.

This clonotype was counted only a few times. It has no known antigen specificity. No much larger clonotype is one base removed from it; base qualities were not supplied. In the ophthalmopathy patients, disease was moderately to severely active, with a Clinical Activity Score of 3 or more, a NOSPECS grade of 4 or more, and a duration of less than 3 months. Exclusion was applied to patients with uncontrolled infections, other autoimmune diseases, pregnancy or lactation. Clinical symptoms, serum thyroxine and TRAb, thyroid ultrasound, and orbital computed tomography formed the basis for the diagnoses. PBMCs were isolated from about 10 ml of fresh peripheral blood by Ficoll-Paque density gradient centrifugation. Total RNA was extracted using Trizol reagent, and RNA quality was assessed on an Agilent 2100 Bioanalyzer. The trim is 6 bases for V and 0 bases for J, with a gap of 12 bases between the germline ends. The CDR1 and CDR2 encoded by the germline V gene (reference sequence) are DFQATT and SNEGSKA. Including the terminal cysteine and phenylalanine, the CDR3 comprises 14 residues. Only the CDR3 DNA is retained, 42 bases long and in frame from the first base.

The TCR beta CDR3 regions were amplified from RNA transcripts. The first round of RT-PCR for the TCR CDR3 was performed with the HTBI primer set and the Qiagen OneStep RT-PCR kit. The libraries were constructed in a second round of multiplex PCR and then size-selected and purified. The libraries were sequenced on an Illumina HiSeq2000 using paired-end 100 bp reads. The paper's processing steps were these. SOAPnuke was used to process the raw data, with reads discarded if the reads contained adapters or uncalled bases, had a mean Phred below 15, or lacked an exact constant-primer or identifier match. COPE v1.2.5 was used to merge the high-quality paired reads, and each unique nucleotide sequence was defined as a clonotype. MiTCR v1.1 was used to align the clonotypes against IMGT TRBV, TRBD and TRBJ reference segments. Only V-J combinations with frequency above 0.0001, covering approximately 99% of repertoires, were analysed. A TCS score was defined as the ratio of F50 (clonal expansion) to E x V (chaos), with BLOSUM62-based TCRdist applied between CDR3 peptides within each V-J. Welch's t-statistics and random forest reduced 500 to 550 V-J features to about 12, which were used in a naive Bayes classifier (R e1071). The public reads were reanalyzed by TCRdb: fastp trimming at Q25, MiXCR alignment, in-frame beta chains only. Each CDR3 protein appears once, grouped with its most common genes and DNA. In this record, the V and J calls reflect TCRdb's handling and not the investigators' own analysis. Across this sample there are 490,000 or so distinct CDR3 sequences, with approximately 22% seen only once. About 49% of the sample is in the top ten clones.

The chain is encoded by TRBV20-1 joined to TRBJ1-5; a weak D assignment points to TRBD1 (6 bases agree). The receptor comes from a woman aged 70-85 years with Graves' ophthalmopathy. The sample was blood. At the DNA level, the sequence is TGCAGTGCAGGGGACATCCATAGCAATCAGCCCCAGCATTTT. Its translation reads: CSAGDIHSNQPQHF.